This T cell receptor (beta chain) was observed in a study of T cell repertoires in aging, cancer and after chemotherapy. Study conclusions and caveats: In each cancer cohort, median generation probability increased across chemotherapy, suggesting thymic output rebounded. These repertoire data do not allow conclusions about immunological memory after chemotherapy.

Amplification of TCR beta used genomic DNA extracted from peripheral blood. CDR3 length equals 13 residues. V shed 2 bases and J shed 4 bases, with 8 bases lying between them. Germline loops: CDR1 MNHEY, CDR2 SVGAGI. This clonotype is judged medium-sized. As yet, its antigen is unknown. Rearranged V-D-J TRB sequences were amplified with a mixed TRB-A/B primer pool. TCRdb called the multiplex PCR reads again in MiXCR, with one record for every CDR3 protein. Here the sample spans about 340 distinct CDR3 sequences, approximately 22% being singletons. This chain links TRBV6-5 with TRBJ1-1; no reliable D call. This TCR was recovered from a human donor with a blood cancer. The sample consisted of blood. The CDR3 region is CASSYHSVTEAFF. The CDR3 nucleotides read TGTGCCAGCAGTTACCACAGTGTCACTGAAGCTTTCTTT.